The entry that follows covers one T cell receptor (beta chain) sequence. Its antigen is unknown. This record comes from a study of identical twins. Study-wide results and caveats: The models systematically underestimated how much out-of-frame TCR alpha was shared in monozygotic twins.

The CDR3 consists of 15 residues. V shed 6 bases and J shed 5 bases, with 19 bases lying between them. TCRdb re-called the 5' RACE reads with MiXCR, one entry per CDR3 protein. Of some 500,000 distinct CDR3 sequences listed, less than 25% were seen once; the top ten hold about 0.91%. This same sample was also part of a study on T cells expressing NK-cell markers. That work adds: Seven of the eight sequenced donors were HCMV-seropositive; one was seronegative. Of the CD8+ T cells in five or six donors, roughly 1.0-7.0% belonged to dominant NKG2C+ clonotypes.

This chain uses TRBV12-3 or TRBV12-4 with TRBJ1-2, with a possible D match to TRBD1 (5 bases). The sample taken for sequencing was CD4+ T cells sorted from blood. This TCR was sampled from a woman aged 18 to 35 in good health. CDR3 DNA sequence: TGTGCCAGCAGCCGTCATCTACCCGACAGTTATGGCTACACCTTC. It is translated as CASSRHLPDSYGYTF.